The rows below give T cell receptor beta chains drawn from one sample of a study of cytomegalovirus exposure and HLA in healthy donors. The table came from immunoSEQ multiplex PCR; TCRdb's copy has only in-frame clones and leaves some out. Of 200,000 or so clones in the sample, 75% to 85% were seen once. The specimen was PBMCs. The receptors stem from a male donor in good health and CMV-seropositive. CDR3s include the opening cysteine and the closing phenylalanine or tryptophan. The D gene is left open where the match is weak. Size is stated for part of the rows, as once, few or many counts, or as a class when the clone is expanded.

j_call clone_size v_call d_call cdr3_aa cdr3_nt
TRBJ1-4 . TRBV18 . CASSPTVNEKLFF TGTGCCAGCTCACCGACAGTTAATGAAAAACTGTTTTTT
TRBJ1-2 . TRBV7-9 . CASSQIASGYGYTF TGTGCCAGCAGCCAAATTGCCTCAGGGTATGGCTACACCTTC
TRBJ2-3 . TRBV19 . CASSARPSTDTQYF TGTGCCAGTAGTGCCCGACCTAGTACGGATACGCAGTATTTT
TRBJ2-7 . TRBV27 . CASSILTALGGEQYF TGTGCCAGCAGTATACTTACGGCCCTCGGCGGCGAGCAGTACTTC
TRBJ2-3 . TRBV4-1 TRBD2 CASSQGSGSSDTQYF TGCGCCAGCAGCCAAGGTAGCGGGAGTTCAGATACGCAGTATTTT
TRBJ1-2 . TRBV5-1 TRBD1 CASSRTGRDYGYTF TGCGCCAGCAGCCGGACAGGGCGGGACTATGGCTACACCTTC
TRBJ2-1 . TRBV7-8 . CASGWPRRNNEQFF TGTGCCAGCGGTTGGCCTAGAAGGAACAATGAGCAGTTCTTC
TRBJ1-1 . TRBV7-2 . CASSFMGGGGTEAFF TGTGCCAGCAGCTTCATGGGAGGCGGCGGCACTGAAGCTTTCTTT
TRBJ1-5 few TRBV19 TRBD1 CASTGQGDQPQHF TGTGCCAGTACCGGACAGGGCGATCAGCCCCAGCATTTT
TRBJ2-1 . TRBV9 . CASSADPGPRGKFF TGTGCCAGCAGCGCCGATCCCGGGCCGCGGGGAAAGTTCTTC
TRBJ2-7 once TRBV18 TRBD1 CASSPKQGIRDEQYF TGTGCCAGCTCACCTAAACAGGGGATCAGGGACGAGCAGTACTTC
TRBJ1-2 . TRBV28 . CASRKGIGPNYGYTF TGTGCCAGCAGGAAGGGGATAGGGCCCAACTATGGCTACACCTTC
TRBJ2-3 . TRBV7-3 . CASSLDSGGTDTQYF TGTGCCAGCAGCTTAGACTCTGGGGGGACAGATACGCAGTATTTT
TRBJ2-1 . TRBV10-3 TRBD1 CAISESTDRVSYNEQFF TGTGCCATCAGTGAGTCGACGGACAGGGTTTCCTACAATGAGCAGTTCTTC
TRBJ2-1 . TRBV7-2 TRBD2 CASSLGGLATQQFF TGTGCCAGCAGCTTAGGTGGACTAGCCACCCAGCAGTTCTTC
TRBJ1-5 . TRBV19 . CASTQSWGGNQPQHF TGTGCCAGTACCCAGAGTTGGGGGGGCAATCAGCCCCAGCATTTT
TRBJ2-1 . TRBV5-5 . CASSAVFNEQFF TGTGCCAGCAGCGCGGTGTTCAATGAGCAGTTCTTC
TRBJ2-7 once TRBV27 . CASSLRGAPYEQYF TGTGCCAGCAGTTTACGGGGGGCCCCCTACGAGCAGTACTTC
TRBJ1-1 few TRBV27 . CASSLQGTEAFF TGTGCCAGCAGCCTACAGGGTACTGAAGCTTTCTTT
TRBJ1-5 . TRBV6-5 TRBD1 CASSGTVDQPQHF TGTGCCAGCAGCGGGACAGTGGATCAGCCCCAGCATTTT
TRBJ1-3 . TRBV7-7 . CASSSGGSSGNTIYF TGTGCTAGCAGCTCCGGGGGAAGCTCTGGAAACACCATATATTTT
TRBJ1-2 . TRBV19 TRBD1 CASSPGTGYGYTF TGTGCCAGTAGTCCTGGGACAGGCTATGGCTACACCTTC
TRBJ2-7 few TRBV18 . CASSRFGVESYEQYF TGTGCCAGCTCACGATTCGGTGTTGAGAGTTACGAGCAGTACTTC
TRBJ1-4 . TRBV4-1 . CASSQVEGVNEKLFF TGCGCCAGCAGCCAGGTTGAAGGGGTTAATGAAAAACTGTTTTTT
TRBJ2-7 . TRBV9 TRBD1 CASSATGDSYEQYF TGTGCCAGCAGCGCCACAGGGGACTCCTACGAGCAGTACTTC
TRBJ2-5 . TRBV10-3 . CATGLSPAETQYF TGTGCCACCGGACTTTCCCCTGCAGAGACCCAGTACTTC
TRBJ1-1 . TRBV11-3 . CASSQSSGAGTEAFF TGTGCCAGCAGCCAGTCTTCAGGGGCAGGAACTGAAGCTTTCTTT
TRBJ2-7 . TRBV5-1 TRBD2 CASMVMSGAPYEQYF TGCGCCAGCATGGTAATGAGCGGGGCTCCCTACGAGCAGTACTTC
TRBJ1-2 . TRBV13 TRBD1 CASSLAGTGVHGYTF TGTGCCAGCAGCTTAGCGGGGACAGGGGTTCATGGCTACACCTTC
TRBJ2-3 once TRBV9 . CASSVSWGVTSTDTQYF TGTGCCAGCAGCGTATCATGGGGGGTAACTAGCACAGATACGCAGTATTTT
TRBJ1-2 few TRBV30 TRBD1 CAGRDRRTYGYTF TGTGCCGGGCGGGACAGACGTACCTATGGCTACACCTTC
TRBJ1-5 . TRBV6-1 . CASLLAENQPQHF TGTGCCAGCTTATTGGCAGAAAATCAGCCCCAGCATTTT
TRBJ1-5 . TRBV6-6 . CASKDSLGQPQHF TGTGCCAGCAAGGACAGTCTCGGTCAGCCCCAGCATTTT
TRBJ1-5 few TRBV6-5 . CASSYSGTTNQPQHF TGTGCCAGCAGTTACTCCGGGACAACGAATCAGCCCCAGCATTTT
TRBJ1-2 . TRBV7-9 . CASSLPHERGGTHYGYTF TGTGCCAGCAGCTTACCCCACGAACGAGGGGGTACCCACTATGGCTACACCTTC
TRBJ1-2 . TRBV9 . CASSQGWGYTF TGTGCCAGCAGTCAGGGGTGGGGCTACACCTTC
TRBJ2-5 . TRBV7-2 TRBD1 CASSSRQGAPETQYF TGTGCCAGCAGCTCCCGACAGGGTGCACCTGAGACCCAGTACTTC
TRBJ2-5 . TRBV5-4 . CASSSGGRTDQETQYF TGTGCCAGCAGCTCCGGAGGTAGGACAGACCAAGAGACCCAGTACTTC
TRBJ2-4 . TRBV7-9 . CSSSSPDVRRQADKNIQYF TGTTCCAGCAGCTCCCCTGATGTTCGAAGGCAGGCCGACAAAAACATTCAGTACTTC
TRBJ2-7 . TRBV30 . CALGVLYEQYF TGTGCCTTAGGGGTTCTCTACGAGCAGTACTTC
TRBJ1-6 . TRBV11-2 . CASSLSREVNSPLHF TGTGCCAGCAGTTTGTCCCGGGAGGTAAATTCACCCCTCCACTTT
TRBJ1-1 . TRBV7-2 TRBD1 CASSRTKTGATEAFF TGTGCCAGCAGCCGCACGAAAACAGGGGCCACTGAAGCTTTCTTT
TRBJ2-1 . TRBV4-3 . CASSQELTTSREQFF TGCGCCAGCAGCCAAGAGTTAACAACATCTAGAGAGCAGTTCTTC
TRBJ2-3 . TRBV10-3 . CAISESMGAADTQYF TGTGCCATCAGTGAGTCGATGGGGGCGGCAGATACGCAGTATTTT
TRBJ2-1 . TRBV2 TRBD1 CASTVGQGRNEQFF TGTGCCAGCACAGTCGGACAGGGGAGAAATGAGCAGTTCTTC
TRBJ2-2 . TRBV6-5 TRBD1 CASKPGQGTGGELFF TGTGCCAGCAAACCGGGACAGGGGACCGGCGGGGAGCTGTTTTTT
TRBJ1-6 . TRBV27 TRBD1 CASRRFQDRVDSPLHF TGTGCCAGCAGACGATTCCAGGACAGGGTTGATTCACCCCTCCACTTT
TRBJ2-7 . TRBV29-1 TRBD1 CSAGQDSYEQYF TGCAGCGCCGGACAGGACTCCTACGAGCAGTACTTC
TRBJ1-1 . TRBV29-1 . CSVTQGLSTEAFF TGCAGCGTTACACAGGGATTGAGTACTGAAGCTTTCTTT
TRBJ2-4 . TRBV2 . CASSDGGALAKNIQYF TGTGCCAGCAGTGATGGGGGGGCCTTAGCCAAAAACATTCAGTACTTC
TRBJ1-3 . TRBV5-5 . CASSPGGGAGPGNTIYF TGTGCCAGCAGCCCCGGGGGGGGCGCGGGGCCTGGAAACACCATATATTTT
TRBJ2-2 . TRBV11-3 . CASSLHPFTGELFF TGTGCCAGCAGCTTACATCCATTCACCGGGGAGCTGTTTTTT